Each of the 2 T cell receptor beta chains below was sequenced from the same sample in a study of cytomegalovirus exposure and HLA in healthy donors. Use of 60 Vbeta and 13 Jbeta primers characterized the PCR. Some clones are missing from TCRdb's copy, which holds only in-frame ones; the method was immunoSEQ multiplex PCR. The sample includes roughly 110,000 clones, roughly 82% of them seen just once. Sequenced: PBMCs. The receptors were gathered from a man aged 25 to 40 in good health and CMV-seropositive.

This sequence joins TRBV6-5 and TRBJ2-3; 7 bases match TRBD1. There are 15 residues in the CDR3. The V segment lost 2 bases and the J segment 1 base; nucleotides outside the gene matches: 3. CDR1 is MNHEY and CDR2 is SVGAGI in the germline V gene. CDR3 protein: CASSYRDSRTDTQYF. As DNA, the CDR3 is TGTGCCAGCAGTTACCGGGACAGCCGCACAGATACGCAGTATTTT.

The V and J genes are TRBV23-1 and TRBJ1-2; 9 bases line up with TRBD1. TRBV23-1 belongs to the ORF category, with a function that is uncertain. This CDR3 spans 19 amino acids. V dropped 0 bases and J dropped 4; count of bases not matched to a gene: 15. The CDR3 DNA sequence: TGCGCCAGCAGTCAATCGAAAACAGGGGGCGCGGAATTAGGCTATGGCTACACCTTC. Protein sequence: CASSQSKTGGAELGYGYTF.